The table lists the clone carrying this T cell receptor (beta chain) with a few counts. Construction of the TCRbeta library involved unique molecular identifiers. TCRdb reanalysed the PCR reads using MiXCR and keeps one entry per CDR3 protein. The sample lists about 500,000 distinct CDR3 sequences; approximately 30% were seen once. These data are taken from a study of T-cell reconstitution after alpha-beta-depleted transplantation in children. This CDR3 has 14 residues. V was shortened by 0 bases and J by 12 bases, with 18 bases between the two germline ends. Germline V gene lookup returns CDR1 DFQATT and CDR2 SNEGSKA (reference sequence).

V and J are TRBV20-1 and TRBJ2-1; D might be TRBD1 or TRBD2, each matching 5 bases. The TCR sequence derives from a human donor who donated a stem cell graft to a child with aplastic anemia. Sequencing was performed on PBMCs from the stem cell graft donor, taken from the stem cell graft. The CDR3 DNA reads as TGCAGTGCTAGAGAGAGTTCGGCAGGGAGTGTGCAGTTCTTC. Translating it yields CSARESSAGSVQFF.